This T cell receptor (beta chain) was found in a study of radiotherapy plus CTLA-4 blockade in lung cancer. The wider study: Objective response was observed in about 19% of patients, and disease control in roughly 31%.

Trimming removed 3 bases at V and 1 base at J, with 6 bases between. The V gene's germline CDR1 is SGHTA and CDR2 FQGTGA. This CDR3 region has 13 residues. Here immunoSEQ multiplex PCR was the method, and the copy in TCRdb shows in-frame clones only, minus some. The table includes roughly 93,000 clones, 82% detected once. The source material was peripheral blood, sampled from a patient treated with radiotherapy plus ipilimumab. The rearrangement links TRBV7-3 to TRBJ2-5; D gene unclear. This sequence was found in a human donor with non-small cell lung cancer who had a partial response to radiotherapy plus ipilimumab. In DNA form, the CDR3 reads TGTGCCAGCAGCTTCGACACCCAAGAGACCCAGTACTTC. It specifies CASSFDTQETQYF.